These T cell receptor beta chains were read from a single sample in a study of OX40 agonist ivuxolimab in advanced cancers. Measured with immunoSEQ multiplex PCR; TCRdb has only the in-frame clones, and not every one. The sample yields some 50,000 clones, roughly 88% seen once. The input for sequencing was CD4+ or CD8+ T cells sorted from blood, taken in a trial of the OX40 agonist ivuxolimab. Receptor source: an adult with an advanced solid tumor such as melanoma, head and neck, liver or kidney cancer. CDR3s include the opening cysteine and the closing phenylalanine or tryptophan. Each record gives: V gene, J gene, CDR3 protein.

TRBV19,TRBJ2-1,CASSSFPRPGHNEQFF
TRBV7-2,TRBJ1-5,CASSSAYNQPQHF
TRBV11-3,TRBJ2-3,CASSLDGGPQDTQYF
TRBV2,TRBJ2-7,CASSVPGQGRYEQYF
TRBV30,TRBJ1-2,CAWSRAFNYGYTF
TRBV5-1,TRBJ1-4,CASSPGQGFGTNEKLFF
TRBV29-1,TRBJ1-1,CSVEGQGAQDTEAFF
TRBV27,TRBJ2-1,CASSFTSGGYNEQFF
TRBV7-9,TRBJ2-7,CASQSKGVYEQYF
TRBV19,TRBJ2-5,CASTPGTSQGTQYF
TRBV27,TRBJ2-1,CASSPRTSGRAFDNEQFF
TRBV4-1,TRBJ2-2,CASSQHLGSGGTGELFF
TRBV4-1,TRBJ1-1,CASSQETAGSTEAFF
TRBV11-2,TRBJ1-1,CASSRGTNTEAFF
TRBV6-1,TRBJ1-6,CASSEVGGSSYNSPLHF
TRBV11-2,TRBJ2-2,CASSSSLPGELFF
TRBV5-6,TRBJ1-2,CASSLGAPGRGSYGYTF
TRBV25-1,TRBJ2-1,CASSGSRREQFF
TRBV6-1,TRBJ1-4,CASSEASTGWVEKLFF
TRBV9,TRBJ2-2,CASSRSSGATNTGELFF
TRBV7-9,TRBJ2-7,CASSLGGQFKDYEQYF
TRBV30,TRBJ1-1,CAWISGAEAFF
TRBV2,TRBJ1-2,CASSVLQGGDGYTF
TRBV30,TRBJ2-7,CASAGRSIPYEQYF
TRBV4-1,TRBJ2-2,CASSQALQRVLFF
TRBV11-3,TRBJ2-3,CASSLEADTQYF
TRBV27,TRBJ1-1,CASSTEGVGLNTEAFF
TRBV2,TRBJ2-2,CASSRDRGYTGELFF
TRBV5-1,TRBJ2-7,CASSSGTTTTYEQYF
TRBV2,TRBJ2-7,CASSADSPEQYF
TRBV19,TRBJ2-1,CASSIASGSTYNEQFF
TRBV19,TRBJ1-3,CASSMRLGSGNTIYF
TRBV28,NA,CASNPAGQGNYEQYF
TRBV11-2,TRBJ2-7,CASSLGRTSGGSYEQYF
TRBV2,TRBJ1-1,CASSPTPEVGTEAFF
TRBV29-1,TRBJ2-5,CSAAGLAGAYQETQYF
TRBV19,TRBJ2-1,CASSISGRVLEQFF
TRBV19,TRBJ2-7,CASSIKEGRSYEQYF
TRBV6-5,TRBJ2-1,CASSYPGDKYNEQFF
TRBV15,TRBJ2-7,CATSRDRGREQYF
TRBV18,TRBJ2-5,CASSPPGGAVRTQYF